This entry concerns a single T cell receptor (beta chain). The ends were cut back, 3 bases at V and 2 bases at J, with 7 bases in the middle. Germline V gene lookup returns CDR1 MGHDK and CDR2 SYGVNS. The CDR3 is 13 amino acids. TCRdb keeps only in-frame clones here, not all; method: immunoSEQ multiplex PCR. The sample consists of about 980,000 clones, more than 75% of them appearing once. This sample stems from a study of shared clonotypes between healthy human individuals. The receptor was isolated from a man aged 18 to 29 in good health. What was sequenced was memory CD4+ T cells sorted from blood. Indicated subset: CD45RA-negative fraction. The rearrangement links TRBV25-1 to TRBJ1-2; D call uncertain. The CDR3 bases are TGTGCCAGCAGTGATAAAGGAAACTATGGCTACACCTTC. Translating gives CASSDKGNYGYTF.